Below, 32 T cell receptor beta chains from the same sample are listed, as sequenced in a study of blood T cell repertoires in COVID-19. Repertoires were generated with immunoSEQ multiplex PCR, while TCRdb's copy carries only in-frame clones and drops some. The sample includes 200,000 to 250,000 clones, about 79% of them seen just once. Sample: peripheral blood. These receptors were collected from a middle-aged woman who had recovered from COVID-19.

The CDR3 sequence: CASSPPGLAHTGELFF. The DNA for the CDR3 is TGTGCCAGCAGCCCTCCGGGACTAGCGCACACCGGGGAGCTGTTTTTT. The chain joins TRBV7-3 to TRBJ2-2; TRBD2 matches 10 bases. CDR3 length: 16 amino acids. J gave up 3 bases and V 5 bases, and 6 bases lay outside the gene matches. CDR1 is SGHTA, CDR2 FQGTGA, per germline.

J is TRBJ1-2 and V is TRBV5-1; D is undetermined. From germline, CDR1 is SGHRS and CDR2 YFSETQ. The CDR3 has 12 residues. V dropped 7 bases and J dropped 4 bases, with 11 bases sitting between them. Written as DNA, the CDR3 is TGCGCCAGCCGAGGGTTGGGCTATGGCTACACCTTC. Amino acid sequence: CASRGLGYGYTF.

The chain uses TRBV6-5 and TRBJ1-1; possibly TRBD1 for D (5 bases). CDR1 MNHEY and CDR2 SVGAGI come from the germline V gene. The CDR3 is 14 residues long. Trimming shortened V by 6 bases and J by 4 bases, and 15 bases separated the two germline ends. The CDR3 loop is CASRPTRRGTEAFF. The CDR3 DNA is TGTGCCAGCAGGCCAACGAGGAGGGGCACTGAAGCTTTCTTT.

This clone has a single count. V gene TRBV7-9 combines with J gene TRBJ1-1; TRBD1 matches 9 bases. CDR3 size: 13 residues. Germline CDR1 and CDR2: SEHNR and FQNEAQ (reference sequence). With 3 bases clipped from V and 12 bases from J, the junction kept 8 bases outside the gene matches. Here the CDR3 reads CASSLQGQGRPFF. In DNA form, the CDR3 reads TGTGCCAGCAGCTTGCAGGGACAGGGAAGGCCTTTCTTT.

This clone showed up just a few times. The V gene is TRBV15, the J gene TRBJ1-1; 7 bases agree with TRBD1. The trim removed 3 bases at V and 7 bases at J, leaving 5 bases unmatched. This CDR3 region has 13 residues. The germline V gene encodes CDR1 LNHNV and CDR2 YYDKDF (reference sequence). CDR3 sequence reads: CATSSTGTDEAFF. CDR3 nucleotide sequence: TGTGCCACCAGCAGCACCGGGACAGATGAAGCTTTCTTT.

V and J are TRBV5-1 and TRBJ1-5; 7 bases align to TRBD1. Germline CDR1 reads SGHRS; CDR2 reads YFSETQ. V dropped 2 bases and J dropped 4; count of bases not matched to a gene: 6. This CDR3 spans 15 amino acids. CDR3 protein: CASSFVPGQNQPQHF. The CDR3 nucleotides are TGCGCCAGCAGCTTTGTCCCGGGACAGAATCAGCCCCAGCATTTT.

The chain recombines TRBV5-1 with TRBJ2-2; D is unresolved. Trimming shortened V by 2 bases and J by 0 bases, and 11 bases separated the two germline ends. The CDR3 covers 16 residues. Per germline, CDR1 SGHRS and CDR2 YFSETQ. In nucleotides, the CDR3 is TGCGCCAGCAGCTTACTCAGGAATGCGAACACCGGGGAGCTGTTTTTT. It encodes CASSLLRNANTGELFF.

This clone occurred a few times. Here the CDR3 reads CASSLNVGGDTEAFF. CDR3 DNA sequence: TGTGCCAGCAGCTTGAACGTAGGGGGAGACACTGAAGCTTTCTTT. This chain links TRBV5-5 with TRBJ1-1; D is perhaps TRBD1 (6 bases). The V end lost 1 base, the J end lost 3 bases, and 13 bases lay between the germline ends. There are 15 residues in the CDR3. Germline values: CDR1 SGHKS, CDR2 YYEKEE (reference sequence).

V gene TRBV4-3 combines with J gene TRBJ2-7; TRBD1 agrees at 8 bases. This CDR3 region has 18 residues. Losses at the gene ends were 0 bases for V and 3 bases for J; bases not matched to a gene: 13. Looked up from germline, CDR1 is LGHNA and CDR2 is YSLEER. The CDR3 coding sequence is TGCGCCAGCAGCCAAGATAGTGGAGGAGGACAGGGTTTCTACGAGCAGTACTTC. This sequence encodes CASSQDSGGGQGFYEQYF.

The CDR3 loop is CASSLVTVKNTEAFF. CDR3 in DNA: TGTGCCAGCAGCTTAGTTACGGTAAAGAACACTGAAGCTTTCTTT. This chain uses TRBV7-8 with TRBJ1-1, with D hard to call. The length of the CDR3 is 15 residues. Trimming cost V 1 base and J 1 base, with 10 bases left between them. Germline V CDR1 and CDR2: SGHVS, FQNEAQ.

The CDR3 here is CASSYVAGRKDTQYF. The CDR3 region has the DNA TGTGCCAGCAGTTACGTGGCAGGGCGGAAAGATACGCAGTATTTT. The rearrangement links TRBV6-5 to TRBJ2-3; D possibly corresponds to TRBD1 (5 bases). This CDR3 region has 15 residues. With 2 bases removed from V and 5 bases from J, the gap between germline ends came to 14 bases. The germline CDR1 and CDR2 sequences are MNHEY and SVGAGI.

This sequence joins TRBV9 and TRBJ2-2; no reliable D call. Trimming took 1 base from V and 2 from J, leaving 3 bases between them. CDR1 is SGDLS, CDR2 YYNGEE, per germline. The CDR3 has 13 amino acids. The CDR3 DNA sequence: TGTGCCAGCAGCGTACAAAACACCGGGGAGCTGTTTTTT. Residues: CASSVQNTGELFF.

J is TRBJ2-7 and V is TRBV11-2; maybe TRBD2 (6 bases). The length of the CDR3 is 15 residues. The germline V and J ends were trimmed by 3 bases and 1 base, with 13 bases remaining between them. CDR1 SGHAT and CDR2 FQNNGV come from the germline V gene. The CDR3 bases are TGTGCCAGCAGCTTTGACCGGGAGAAATCCTACGAGCAGTACTTC. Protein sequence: CASSFDREKSYEQYF.

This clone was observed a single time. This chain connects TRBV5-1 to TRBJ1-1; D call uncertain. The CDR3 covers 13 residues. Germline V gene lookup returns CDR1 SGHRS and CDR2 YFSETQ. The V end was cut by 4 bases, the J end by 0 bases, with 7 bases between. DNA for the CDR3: TGCGCCAGCAGCCTCGAGGTGAACACTGAAGCTTTCTTT. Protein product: CASSLEVNTEAFF. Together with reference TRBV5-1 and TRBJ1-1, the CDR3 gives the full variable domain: KAGVTQTPRYLIKTRGQQVTLSCSPISGHRSVSWYQQTPGQGLQFLFEYFSETQRNKGNFPGRFSGRQFSNSRSEMNVSTLELGDSALYLCASSLEVNTEAFFGQGTRLTVV.

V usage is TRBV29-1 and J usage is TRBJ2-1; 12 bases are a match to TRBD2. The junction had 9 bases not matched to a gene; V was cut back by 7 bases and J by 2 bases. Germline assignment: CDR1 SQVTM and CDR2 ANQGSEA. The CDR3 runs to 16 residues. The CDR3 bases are TGCAGCGCCACCCGGACTAGCGGGGTCACCTACAATGAGCAGTTCTTC. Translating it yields CSATRTSGVTYNEQFF.

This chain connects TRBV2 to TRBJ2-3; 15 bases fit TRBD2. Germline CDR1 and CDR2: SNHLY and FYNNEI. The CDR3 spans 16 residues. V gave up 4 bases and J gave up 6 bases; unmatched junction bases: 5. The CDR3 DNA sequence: TGTGCCAGCAGTGCCGGACTAGCGGGGGGGCTTGATACGCAGTATTTT. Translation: CASSAGLAGGLDTQYF.

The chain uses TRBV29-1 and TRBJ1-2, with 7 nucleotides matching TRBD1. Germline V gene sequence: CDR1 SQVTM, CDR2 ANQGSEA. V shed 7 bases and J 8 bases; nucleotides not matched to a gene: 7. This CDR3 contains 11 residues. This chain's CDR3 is CSGRTGGGYTF. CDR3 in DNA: TGCAGCGGTCGGACAGGCGGCGGCTACACCTTC.

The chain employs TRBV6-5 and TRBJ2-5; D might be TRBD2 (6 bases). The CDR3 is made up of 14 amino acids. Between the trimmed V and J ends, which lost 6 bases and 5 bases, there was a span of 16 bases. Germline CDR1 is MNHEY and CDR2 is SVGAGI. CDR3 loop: CASSYTAGRETQYF. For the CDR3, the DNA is TGTGCCAGCAGCTATACAGCGGGCCGGGAGACCCAGTACTTC.

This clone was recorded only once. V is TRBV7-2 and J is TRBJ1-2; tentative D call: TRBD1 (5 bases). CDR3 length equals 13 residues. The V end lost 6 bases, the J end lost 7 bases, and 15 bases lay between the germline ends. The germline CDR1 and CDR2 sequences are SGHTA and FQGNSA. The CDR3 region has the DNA TGTGCCAGCAGAGACCCAGGGAGGGGTGGCTACACCTTC. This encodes CASRDPGRGGYTF.

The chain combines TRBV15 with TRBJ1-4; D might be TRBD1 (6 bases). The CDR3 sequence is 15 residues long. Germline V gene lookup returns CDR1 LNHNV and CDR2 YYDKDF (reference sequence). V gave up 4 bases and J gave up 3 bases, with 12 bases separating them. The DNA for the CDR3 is TGTGCCACCAGCATTGGGGGCGCAGCTAATGAAAAACTGTTTTTT. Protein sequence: CATSIGGAANEKLFF. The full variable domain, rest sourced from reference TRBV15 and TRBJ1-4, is DAMVIQNPRYQVTQFGKPVTLSCSQTLNHNVMYWYQQKSSQAPKLLFHYYDKDFNNEADTPDNFQSRRPNTSFCFLDIRSPGLGDTAMYLCATSIGGAANEKLFFGSGTQLSVL.

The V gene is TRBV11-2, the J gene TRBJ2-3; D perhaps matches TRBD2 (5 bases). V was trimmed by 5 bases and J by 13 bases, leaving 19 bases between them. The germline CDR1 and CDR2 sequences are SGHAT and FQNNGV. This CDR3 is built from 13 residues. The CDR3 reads CASSTVGEGVEYF. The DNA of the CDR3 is TGTGCCAGCAGCACCGTGGGAGAAGGTGTCGAGTATTTT.

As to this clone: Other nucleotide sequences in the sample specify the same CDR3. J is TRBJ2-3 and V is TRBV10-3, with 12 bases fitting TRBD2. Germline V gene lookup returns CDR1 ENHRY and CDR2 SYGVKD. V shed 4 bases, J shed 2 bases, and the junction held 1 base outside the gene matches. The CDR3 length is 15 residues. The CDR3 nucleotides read TGTGCCATCAGTGGGACTAGCGGGAACACAGATACGCAGTATTTT. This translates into CAISGTSGNTDTQYF.

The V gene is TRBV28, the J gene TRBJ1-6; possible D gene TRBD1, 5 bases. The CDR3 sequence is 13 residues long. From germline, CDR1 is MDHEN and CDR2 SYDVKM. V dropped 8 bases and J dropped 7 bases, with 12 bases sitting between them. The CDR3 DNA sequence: TGTGCCAGCCACCCGACAGTCAATTCACCCCTCCACTTT. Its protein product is CASHPTVNSPLHF.

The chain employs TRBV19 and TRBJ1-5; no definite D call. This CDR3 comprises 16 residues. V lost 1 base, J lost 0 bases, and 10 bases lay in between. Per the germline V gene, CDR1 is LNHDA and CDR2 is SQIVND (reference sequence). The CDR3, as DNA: TGTGCCAGTAGTATAGGGGCAGGCCATAGCAATCAGCCCCAGCATTTT. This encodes CASSIGAGHSNQPQHF.

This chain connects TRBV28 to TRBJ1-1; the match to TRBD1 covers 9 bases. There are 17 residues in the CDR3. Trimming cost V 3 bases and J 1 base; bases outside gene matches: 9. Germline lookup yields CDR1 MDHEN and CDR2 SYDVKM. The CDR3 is CASSLSRTGDGNTEAFF. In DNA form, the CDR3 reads TGTGCCAGCAGTTTGTCCAGGACAGGGGATGGGAACACTGAAGCTTTCTTT.

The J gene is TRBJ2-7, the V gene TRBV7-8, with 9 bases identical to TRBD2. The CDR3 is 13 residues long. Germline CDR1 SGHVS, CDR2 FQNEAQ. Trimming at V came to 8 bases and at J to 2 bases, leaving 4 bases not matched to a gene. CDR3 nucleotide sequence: TGTGCCAGCGGGCTAGCGGGGACCTACGAGCAGTACTTC. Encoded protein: CASGLAGTYEQYF.

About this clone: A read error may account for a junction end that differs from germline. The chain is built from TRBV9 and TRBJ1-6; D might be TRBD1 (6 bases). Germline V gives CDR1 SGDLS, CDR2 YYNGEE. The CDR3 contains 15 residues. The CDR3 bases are TGTGCCAGCAGCGTAACAGGGAACAGTAATTCGCCCCTCCACTTT. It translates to CASSVTGNSNSPLHF.

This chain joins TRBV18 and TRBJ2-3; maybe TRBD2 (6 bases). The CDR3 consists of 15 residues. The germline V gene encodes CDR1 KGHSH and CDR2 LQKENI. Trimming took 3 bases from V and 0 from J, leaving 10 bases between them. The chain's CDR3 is CASSPWGTSTDTQYF. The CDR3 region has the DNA TGTGCCAGCTCACCTTGGGGGACTAGCACAGATACGCAGTATTTT.

CDR3 protein: CASTAGGTVGEQYF. The CDR3 region has the DNA TGCGCCAGCACCGCCGGGGGGACGGTGGGGGAGCAGTACTTC. This sequence joins TRBV5-1 and TRBJ2-7; 7 bases line up with TRBD2. The V and J ends lost 6 bases and 7 bases, in that order; junction bases with no gene match: 13. The CDR3 is 14 residues long. Germline V CDR1 and CDR2: SGHRS, YFSETQ.

The CDR3 loop reads CASSQDRALWGRGDGYTF. The DNA for the CDR3 is TGCGCCAGCAGCCAAGATCGTGCATTGTGGGGCAGAGGCGATGGCTACACCTTC. This chain links TRBV4-1 with TRBJ1-2; D is possibly TRBD1 (5 bases). Trimming removed 0 bases at V and 6 bases at J, with 23 bases between. The CDR3 has 18 amino acids. Germline V gives CDR1 MGHRA, CDR2 YSYEKL.

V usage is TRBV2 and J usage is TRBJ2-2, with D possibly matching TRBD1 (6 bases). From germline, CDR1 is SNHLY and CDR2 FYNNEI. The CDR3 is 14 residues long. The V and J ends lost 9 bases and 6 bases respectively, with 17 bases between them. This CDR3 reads CASLKDSGAGELFF. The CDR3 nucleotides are TGTGCCAGTCTTAAGGACAGTGGGGCCGGGGAGCTGTTTTTT.

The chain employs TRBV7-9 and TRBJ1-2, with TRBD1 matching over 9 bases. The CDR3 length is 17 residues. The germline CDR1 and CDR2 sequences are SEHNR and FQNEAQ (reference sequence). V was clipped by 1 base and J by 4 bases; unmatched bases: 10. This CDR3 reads CASSLGTGTGTSYGYTF. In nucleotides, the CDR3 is TGTGCCAGCAGCTTAGGGACCGGGACAGGGACGTCCTATGGCTACACCTTC.